The 13 T cell receptor beta chains presented below share a single source sample, sequenced in a study of PD-1 blockade in classical Hodgkin lymphoma. Assay: immunoSEQ multiplex PCR; the TCRdb copy retains only in-frame clones and omits some. The table lists about 40,000 clones, about 86% of them singletons. Relapse after autologous stem cell transplantation occurred in every patient, and brentuximab vedotin exposure varied. This specimen was peripheral blood mononuclear cells (PBMCs), taken before the second cycle of nivolumab. These receptors came from a human donor with classical Hodgkin lymphoma.

The rearrangement uses TRBV11-3 and TRBJ2-1; 13 bases agree with TRBD2. With 4 bases clipped from V and 7 bases from J, the junction kept 4 bases outside the gene matches. Germline V gives CDR1 SGHNT, CDR2 YENEEA. The CDR3 runs to 15 residues. The CDR3 nucleotides read TGTGCCAGCAGCTCCCCGACTAGCGGGAGGAATGAGCAGTTCTTC. It translates to CASSSPTSGRNEQFF.

This clone has a single count. The chain recombines TRBV7-8 with TRBJ2-5; D is ambiguous. The CDR3 sequence is 13 residues long. Trimming took off 1 base at V and 5 bases at J, with 8 bases between the two ends. Germline V gene sequence: CDR1 SGHVS, CDR2 FQNEAQ. Here the CDR3 DNA reads TGTGCCAGCAGCTTAGTTTGGGTGGAGACCCAGTACTTC. Translating it yields CASSLVWVETQYF.

This chain joins TRBV5-1 and TRBJ2-1; TRBD1 might be the D (6 bases). Trimming took off 4 bases at V and 2 bases at J, with 16 bases between the two ends. Germline V gene sequence: CDR1 SGHRS, CDR2 YFSETQ. The CDR3 has 16 amino acids. CDR3 residues: CASSGSGTPTYNEQFF. The CDR3 nucleotides are TGCGCCAGCAGCGGGTCCGGGACACCGACCTACAATGAGCAGTTCTTC.

The V call is TRBV30, the J call TRBJ1-1; D might be TRBD1 (6 bases). The CDR3 has 17 amino acids. The V end lost 0 bases, the J end lost 5 bases, and 22 bases lay between the germline ends. Germline assignment: CDR1 GTSNPN and CDR2 SVGIG (reference sequence). The CDR3 bases are TGTGCCTGGAGTGTAGGTTATCTTAGGACAGCGGGGACTGAAGCTTTCTTT. It translates to CAWSVGYLRTAGTEAFF.

This chain connects TRBV27 to TRBJ2-7; maybe TRBD1 (6 bases). Between the trimmed V and J ends, which lost 4 bases and 5 bases, there was a span of 12 bases. This CDR3 is built from 13 residues. In germline, CDR1 is MNHEY, CDR2 SMNVEV (reference sequence). The CDR3 region is CASSYLDSHEQYF. CDR3 DNA sequence: TGTGCCAGCAGTTACTTGGACAGCCACGAGCAGTACTTC.

The chain carries TRBV19 and TRBJ1-5; D is unclear. CDR1 is LNHDA and CDR2 is SQIVND in the germline V gene (reference sequence). The CDR3 covers 12 residues. With 10 bases removed from V and 6 bases from J, the gap between germline ends came to 13 bases. In DNA form, the CDR3 reads TGTGCCACTGGTGTGGAGGGTCAGCCCCAGCATTTT. Translating it yields CATGVEGQPQHF. The complete variable domain, with remaining parts taken from reference TRBV19 and TRBJ1-5, reads DGGITQSPKYLFRKEGQNVTLSCEQNLNHDAMYWYRQDPGQGLRLIYYSQIVNDFQKGDIAEGYSVSREKKESFPLTVTSAQKNPTAFYLCATGVEGQPQHFGDGTRLSIL.

The CDR3 bases are TGTGCCAGCAGTCCCCAGGGACAAACATCCCTCTACCCCTACGAGCAGTACTTC. It codes for CASSPQGQTSLYPYEQYF. V gene TRBV27 combines with J gene TRBJ2-7, with TRBD1 as a possible D gene (6 bases). CDR1 and CDR2 from the germline V gene are MNHEY and SMNVEV (reference sequence). The CDR3 extends over 18 amino acids. V was clipped by 5 bases and J by 2 bases, with 25 bases between them.

This clone was found a few times. V usage is TRBV19 and J usage is TRBJ1-2; 7 bases line up with TRBD1. This CDR3 has 15 amino acids. With 7 bases clipped from V and 0 bases from J, the junction kept 8 bases outside the gene matches. CDR1 is LNHDA and CDR2 is SQIVND in the germline V gene (reference sequence). The CDR3 sequence is CASKDRVNTNYGYTF. In nucleotides, the CDR3 is TGTGCCAGTAAAGACAGGGTCAATACTAACTATGGCTACACCTTC.

This chain joins TRBV27 and TRBJ1-5, with TRBD1 identical over 8 bases. The germline V gene has CDR1 MNHEY and CDR2 SMNVEV (reference sequence). This CDR3 has 14 residues. The J segment lost 6 bases and the V segment lost 5 bases, leaving 6 bases of the junction unmatched. The CDR3 DNA reads TGTGCCAGCAGTCGACAGGGGTTGGGTCAGCCCCAGCATTTT. This gives the protein CASSRQGLGQPQHF.

V usage is TRBV10-3 and J usage is TRBJ1-1, with 8 bases identical to TRBD1. V shed 5 bases and J 4 bases; nucleotides not matched to a gene: 6. Per germline, CDR1 ENHRY and CDR2 SYGVKD. The CDR3 loop spans 14 amino acids. The CDR3 sequence: CAISLGQGRTEAFF. In DNA form, the CDR3 reads TGTGCCATCAGTCTTGGACAGGGTCGCACTGAAGCTTTCTTT.

This clone appeared once. This rearrangement joins TRBV4-1 to TRBJ2-3; no definite D call. Between the trimmed V and J ends, which lost 1 base and 4 bases, there was a span of 6 bases. This CDR3 has 13 residues. The germline V gene has CDR1 MGHRA and CDR2 YSYEKL. DNA for the CDR3: TGCGCCAGCAGCCAAGTTGACTCAGATACGCAGTATTTT. Translating it yields CASSQVDSDTQYF.

This clone showed up just once. This chain connects TRBV20-1 to TRBJ2-5, with a tentative D call TRBD2 (6 bases). CDR3 length: 8 residues. Germline V lookup: CDR1 DFQATT, CDR2 SNEGSKA (reference sequence). The V and J ends lost 5 bases and 11 bases respectively, with 6 bases between them. The CDR3 DNA is TGCAGTGCTGGGGGGCAGTACTTC. Its protein is CSAGGQYF.

This clone was seen a few times. Compared with germline, one end of the junction differs, possibly owing to a read error. V usage is TRBV7-7 and J usage is TRBJ2-1; D gene uncertain. Per the germline V gene, CDR1 is SSHAT and CDR2 is FNYEAQ (reference sequence). The CDR3 is 13 amino acids. As DNA, the CDR3 is TGTGCTAGCAGCTTAGTCTTCCGAAATGAGCAGTTCTTC. Translating gives CASSLVFRNEQFF.